This paragraph covers one TCR beta chain sequence. Antigen: not known. These data are taken from a study of post-analysis software for immune sequencing data. The overall study: Courses of disease covered relapsing-remitting, secondary progressive and progressive-relapsing multiple sclerosis.

Prepared libraries of TCR beta cDNA carried unique molecular identifiers. Out of roughly 1 to 11 million T cells, some 500,000 cDNA molecules were generated. TCRdb processed the PCR reads anew with MiXCR; each CDR3 protein has one entry. The sample shows a few hundred thousand distinct CDR3 sequences, around a third of them seen only once. CDR3 length equals 16 residues. V trimming: 2 bases; J trimming: 5 bases; junction bases outside the gene matches: 8. The germline CDR1 and CDR2 sequences are MNHEY and SVGEGT. Study-level points and caveats: The study found significantly lower normalized Chao1 diversity in multiple sclerosis patients than in controls. In patients, roughly five TRBV segments were more frequent than in controls, with TRBV5-6, TRBV5-1 and TRBV20-1 among them. Samples from a shared batch, those prepared together, strongly co-clustered by F measure.

The J gene is TRBJ2-1, the V gene TRBV6-2 or TRBV6-3; TRBD2 matches at 8 bases. The source is a girl between 2 and 17 years old with multiple sclerosis. The specimen sequenced was blood. As DNA, the CDR3 is TGTGCCAGCAGTTACCCGACGGGACTAGACAACAATGAGCAGTTCTTC. Protein sequence: CASSYPTGLDNNEQFF.